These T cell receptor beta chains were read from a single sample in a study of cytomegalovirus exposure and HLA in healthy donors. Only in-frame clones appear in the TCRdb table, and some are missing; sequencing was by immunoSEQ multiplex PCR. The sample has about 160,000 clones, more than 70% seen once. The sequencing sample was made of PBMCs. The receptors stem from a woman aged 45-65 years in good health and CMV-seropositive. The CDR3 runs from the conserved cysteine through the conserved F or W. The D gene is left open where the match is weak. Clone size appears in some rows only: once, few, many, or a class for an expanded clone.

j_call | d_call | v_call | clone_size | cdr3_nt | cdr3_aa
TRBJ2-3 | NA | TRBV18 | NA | TGTGCCAGCTCACGCGCCCGGACAGATACGCAGTATTTT | CASSRARTDTQYF
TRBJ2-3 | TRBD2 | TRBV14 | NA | TGTGCCAGCAGCTATGGACTAGCAGGGACAGATACGCAGTATTTT | CASSYGLAGTDTQYF
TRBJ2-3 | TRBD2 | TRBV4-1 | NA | TGCGCCAGCAGCCAATCTCCGGGAGGGTACACGCAGTATTTT | CASSQSPGGYTQYF
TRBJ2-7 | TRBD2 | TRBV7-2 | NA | TGTGCCAGCAGCTCGAACATAGCGGGTTGGAGGGAGCAGTACTTC | CASSSNIAGWREQYF
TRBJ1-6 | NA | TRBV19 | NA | TGTGCCAGTAGTCCCGACAGTCTGAGCTCCTATAATTCACCCCTCCACTTT | CASSPDSLSSYNSPLHF
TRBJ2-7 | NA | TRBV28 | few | TGTTCCAGCAGGTGGGCGGGCTACGAGCAGTACTTC | CSSRWAGYEQYF
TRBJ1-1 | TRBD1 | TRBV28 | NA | TGTGCCAGTAACTATGGGGGACAGGAAGCTTTCTTT | CASNYGGQEAFF
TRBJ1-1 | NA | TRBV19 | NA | TGTGCCAGTAGTATGAACAGGGACACTGAAGCTTTCTTT | CASSMNRDTEAFF
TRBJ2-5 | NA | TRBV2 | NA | TGTGCCACCCAACCGAACAGACGTAAAGAGACCCAGTACTTC | CATQPNRRKETQYF
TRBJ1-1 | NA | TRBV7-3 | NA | TGTGCCAGCAGCTTAAATTCTCTGAACACTGAAGCTTTCTTT | CASSLNSLNTEAFF
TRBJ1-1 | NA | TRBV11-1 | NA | TGTGCCAGCAGCTCACCGGGGTGGGGGAACACTGAAGCTTTCTTT | CASSSPGWGNTEAFF
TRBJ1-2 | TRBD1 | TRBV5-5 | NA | TGTGCCAGCAGCTTGGGTGGAGGCGGGACAGCGGCCGGTGGCTACACCTTC | CASSLGGGGTAAGGYTF
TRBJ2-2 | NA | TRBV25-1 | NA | TGTGCCAGCAGTGACGTGGGAGCGAACACCGGGGAGCTGTTTTTT | CASSDVGANTGELFF
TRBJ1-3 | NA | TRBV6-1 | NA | TGTGCCAGCCGGCGGGGGGGGCCGGGAAACACCATATATTTT | CASRRGGPGNTIYF
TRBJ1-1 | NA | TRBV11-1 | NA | TGTGCCAGCAGCTTAGAGACTGCCCGCTTGGGCACTGAAGCTTTCTTT | CASSLETARLGTEAFF
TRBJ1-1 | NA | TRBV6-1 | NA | TGTGCCAGCAGGTACGGAGACACTGAAGCTTTCTTT | CASRYGDTEAFF
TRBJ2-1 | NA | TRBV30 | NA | TGTGCCTGGAGTGGTCAGACGGGGTCCTACAATGAGCAGTTCTTC | CAWSGQTGSYNEQFF
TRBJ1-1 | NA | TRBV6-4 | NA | TGTGCCAGCAGACAAACGATGAACACTGAAGCTTTCTTT | CASRQTMNTEAFF
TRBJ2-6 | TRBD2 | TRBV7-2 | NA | TGTGCCAGCAGCTACCGCGGTAGCGGGGGCTCTGGGGCCAACGTCCTGACTTTC | CASSYRGSGGSGANVLTF
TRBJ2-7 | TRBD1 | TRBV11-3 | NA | TGTGCCAGCAGCTTATACAGGGGGCACGAGCAGTACTTC | CASSLYRGHEQYF
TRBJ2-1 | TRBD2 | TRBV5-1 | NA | TGCGCCAGCAGCGGGACTAGCCAAACCTCCTACAATGAGCAGTTCTTC | CASSGTSQTSYNEQFF
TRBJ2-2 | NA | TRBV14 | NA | TGTGCCAGCAGCCAAGATACATACGACACCGGGGAGCTGTTTTTT | CASSQDTYDTGELFF
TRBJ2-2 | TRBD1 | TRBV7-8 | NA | TGTGCCAGCAGCTTAGTGCGCTGGGACAGCACCGGGGAGCTGTTTTTT | CASSLVRWDSTGELFF
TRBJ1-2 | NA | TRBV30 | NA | TGTGCCTGGAGTTTCCGACGGGTTAACTATGGCTACACCTTC | CAWSFRRVNYGYTF
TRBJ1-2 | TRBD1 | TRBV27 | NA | TGTGCCAGCAGGATAGGACAGGGGGTAAATGGCTACACCTTC | CASRIGQGVNGYTF
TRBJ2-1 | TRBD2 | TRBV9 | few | TGTGCCAGCAGCCTCCGGGCTAGCGGGGGTTACAATGAGCAGTTCTTC | CASSLRASGGYNEQFF
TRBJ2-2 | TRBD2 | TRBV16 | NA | TGTGCCAGCAGCGGGACTAGCGGATACACCGGGGAGCTGTTTTTT | CASSGTSGYTGELFF
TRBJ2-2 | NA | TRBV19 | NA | TGTGCCAGTAGTGTGGACTCTTGGGAGCTGTTTTTT | CASSVDSWELFF
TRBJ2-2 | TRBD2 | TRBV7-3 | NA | TGTGCCAGCAGCTTACCTAGCGGGACAAACACCGGGGAGCTGTTTTTT | CASSLPSGTNTGELFF
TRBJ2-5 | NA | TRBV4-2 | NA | TGTGCCAGCAGCCAAGAAATAGTCCAAGAGACCCAGTACTTC | CASSQEIVQETQYF
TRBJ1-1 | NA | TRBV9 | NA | TGTGCCAGCAGCGTAGGTTGGATGGGGGCTGGAGAGAACACTGAAGCTTTCTTT | CASSVGWMGAGENTEAFF
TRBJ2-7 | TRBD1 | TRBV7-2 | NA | TGTGCCAGCACCGTGGACAGGCCCTACGAGCAGTACTTC | CASTVDRPYEQYF
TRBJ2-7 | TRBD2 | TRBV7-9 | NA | TGTGCCAGCAGCCAGCCCGAGGGCTGGCGGGAGGGCCACGAGCAGTACTTC | CASSQPEGWREGHEQYF
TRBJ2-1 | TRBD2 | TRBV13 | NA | TGTGCCAGCAGGGAAACTAGCGGCATTTCCTACAATGAGCAGTTCTTC | CASRETSGISYNEQFF
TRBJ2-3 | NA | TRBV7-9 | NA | TGTGCCAGCAGCCCACAGGGACCTGGATACACAGATACGCAGTATTTT | CASSPQGPGYTDTQYF
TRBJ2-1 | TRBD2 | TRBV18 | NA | TGTGCCAGCTCAGGCGGGGGGCTGTACAATGAGCAGTTCTTC | CASSGGGLYNEQFF
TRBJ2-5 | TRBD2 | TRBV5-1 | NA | TGCGCCAGCAGCTTGGGACTAGCGGGGGCGACCGTCCAAGAGACCCAGTACTTC | CASSLGLAGATVQETQYF
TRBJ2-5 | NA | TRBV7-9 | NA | TGTGCCAGCAGCCCTACCGGGGTCCTTGAGTACTTC | CASSPTGVLEYF
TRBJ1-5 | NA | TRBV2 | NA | TGTGCCAGCAGTTCCCATGGGCAGACAAGCAATCAGCCCCAGCATTTT | CASSSHGQTSNQPQHF
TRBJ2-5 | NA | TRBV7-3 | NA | TGTGCCAGCAGCTTTAGGGGGGGGGAGACCCAGTACTTC | CASSFRGGETQYF
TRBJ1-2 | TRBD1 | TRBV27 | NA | TGTGCCAGCAGTTTAGACAGGGTAGGGTATGGCTACACCTTC | CASSLDRVGYGYTF
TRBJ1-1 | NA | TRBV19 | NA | TGTGCCAGTAGCCCTTACTATCGAGAGACTGAAGCTTTCTTT | CASSPYYRETEAFF
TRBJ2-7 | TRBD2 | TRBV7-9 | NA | TGTGCCAGCAGCTCTGGACTAGCGGGAGGGTACGAGCAGTACTTC | CASSSGLAGGYEQYF
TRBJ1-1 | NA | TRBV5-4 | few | TGTGCCAGCAGCTTGGGCGGGGATAACACTGAAGCTTTCTTT | CASSLGGDNTEAFF